This T cell receptor beta chain was sequenced in a study of T cell changes during pregnancy in multiple sclerosis. CDR1 is MNHEY and CDR2 is SMNVEV in the germline V gene (reference sequence). Losses at the gene ends were 5 bases for V and 4 bases for J; bases not matched to a gene: 5. The CDR3 runs 14 residues. Libraries were prepared by immunoSEQ multiplex PCR; TCRdb keeps only in-frame clonotypes and omits some of them. The sample contains about 40,000 clones, more than 80% of which appear only once. V usage is TRBV27 and J usage is TRBJ2-7; 10 nucleotides line up with TRBD1. The clonotype comes from a female donor with multiple sclerosis, enrolled in a pregnancy study. Source: CD4+ T cells from peripheral blood mononuclear cells, taken in the third trimester of pregnancy. The CDR3 DNA is TGTGCCAGCAGTCCGAGGGACAGGGGTTACGAGCAGTACTTC. This translates into CASSPRDRGYEQYF.